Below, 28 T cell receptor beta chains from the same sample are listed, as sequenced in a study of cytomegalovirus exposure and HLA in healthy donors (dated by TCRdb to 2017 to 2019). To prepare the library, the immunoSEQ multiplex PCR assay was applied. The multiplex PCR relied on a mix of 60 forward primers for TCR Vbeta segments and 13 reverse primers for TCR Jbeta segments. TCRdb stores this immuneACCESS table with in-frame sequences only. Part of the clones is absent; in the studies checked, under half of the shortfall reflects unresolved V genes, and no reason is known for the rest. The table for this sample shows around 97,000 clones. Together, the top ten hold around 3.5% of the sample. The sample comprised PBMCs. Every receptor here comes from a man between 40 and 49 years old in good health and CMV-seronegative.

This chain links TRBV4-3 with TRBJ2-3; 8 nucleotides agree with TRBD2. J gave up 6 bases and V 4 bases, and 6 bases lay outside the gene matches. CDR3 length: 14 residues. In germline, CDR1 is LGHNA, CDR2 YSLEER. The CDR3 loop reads CASSLGRARDTQYF. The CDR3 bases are TGCGCCAGCAGCCTCGGGAGGGCGCGGGATACGCAGTATTTT.

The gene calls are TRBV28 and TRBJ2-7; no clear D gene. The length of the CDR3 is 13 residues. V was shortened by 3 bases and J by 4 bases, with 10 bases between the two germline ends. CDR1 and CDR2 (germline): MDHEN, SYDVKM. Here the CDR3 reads CASSFSTGYEQYF. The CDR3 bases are TGTGCCAGCAGTTTCTCGACTGGATACGAGCAGTACTTC.

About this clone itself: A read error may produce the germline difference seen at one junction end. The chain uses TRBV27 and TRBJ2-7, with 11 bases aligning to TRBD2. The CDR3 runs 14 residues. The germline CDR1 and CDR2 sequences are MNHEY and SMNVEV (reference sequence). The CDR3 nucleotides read TGTGCCAGCGGTTTAGCGGGAGGGCCGGGCGAGCAGTACTTC. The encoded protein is CASGLAGGPGEQYF.

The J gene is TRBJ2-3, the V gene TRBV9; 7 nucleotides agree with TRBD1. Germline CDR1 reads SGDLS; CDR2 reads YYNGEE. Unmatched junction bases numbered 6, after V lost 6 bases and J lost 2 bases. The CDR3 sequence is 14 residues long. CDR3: CASTRDSTTDTQYF. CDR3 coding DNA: TGTGCCAGCACCCGGGACAGTACCACAGATACGCAGTATTTT.

This CDR3 is CSSGGEPSTDTQYF. The DNA of the CDR3 is TGCAGCTCCGGGGGGGAGCCTAGCACAGATACGCAGTATTTT. The chain uses TRBV29-1 and TRBJ2-3, with TRBD2 matching over 8 bases. The CDR3 runs 14 residues. The germline V gene encodes CDR1 SQVTM and CDR2 ANQGSEA. V lost 8 bases to trimming and J lost 0 bases; unmatched junction nucleotides: 7.

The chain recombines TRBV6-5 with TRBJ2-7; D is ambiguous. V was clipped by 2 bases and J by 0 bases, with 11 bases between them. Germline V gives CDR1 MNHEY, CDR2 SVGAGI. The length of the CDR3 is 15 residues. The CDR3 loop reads CASSYAQQSSYEQYF. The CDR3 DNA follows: TGTGCCAGCAGTTACGCTCAACAGAGCTCCTACGAGCAGTACTTC.

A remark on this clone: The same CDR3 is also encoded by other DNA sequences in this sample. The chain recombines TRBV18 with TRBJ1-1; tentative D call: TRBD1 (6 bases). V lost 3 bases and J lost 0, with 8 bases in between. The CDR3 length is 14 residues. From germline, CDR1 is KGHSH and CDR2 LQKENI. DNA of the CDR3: TGTGCCAGCTCACCGGACAGCATGAACACTGAAGCTTTCTTT. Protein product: CASSPDSMNTEAFF.

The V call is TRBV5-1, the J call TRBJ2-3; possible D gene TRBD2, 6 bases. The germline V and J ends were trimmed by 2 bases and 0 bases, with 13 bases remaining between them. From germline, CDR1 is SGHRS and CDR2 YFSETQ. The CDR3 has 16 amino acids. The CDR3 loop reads CASSLGNSGSTDTQYF. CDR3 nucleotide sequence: TGCGCCAGCAGCTTAGGAAATAGCGGAAGCACAGATACGCAGTATTTT.

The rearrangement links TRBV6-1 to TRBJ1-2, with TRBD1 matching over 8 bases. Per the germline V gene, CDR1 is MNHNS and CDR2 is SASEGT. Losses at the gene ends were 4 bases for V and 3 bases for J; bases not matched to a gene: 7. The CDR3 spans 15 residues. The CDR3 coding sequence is TGTGCCAGCAGTGGAGGACAGGGTAGTTACTATGGCTACACCTTC. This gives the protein CASSGGQGSYYGYTF.

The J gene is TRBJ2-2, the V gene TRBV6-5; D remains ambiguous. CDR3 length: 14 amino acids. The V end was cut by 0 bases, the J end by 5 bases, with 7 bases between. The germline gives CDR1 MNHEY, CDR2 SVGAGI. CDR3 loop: CASSYSVLTGELFF. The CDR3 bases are TGTGCCAGCAGTTACTCGGTACTGACCGGGGAGCTGTTTTTT.

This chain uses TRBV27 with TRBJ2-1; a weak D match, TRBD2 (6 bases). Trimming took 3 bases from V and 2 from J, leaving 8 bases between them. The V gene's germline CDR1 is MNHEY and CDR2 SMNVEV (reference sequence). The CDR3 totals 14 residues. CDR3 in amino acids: CASSFSGPYNEQFF. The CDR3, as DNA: TGTGCCAGCAGTTTTAGCGGCCCCTACAATGAGCAGTTCTTC.

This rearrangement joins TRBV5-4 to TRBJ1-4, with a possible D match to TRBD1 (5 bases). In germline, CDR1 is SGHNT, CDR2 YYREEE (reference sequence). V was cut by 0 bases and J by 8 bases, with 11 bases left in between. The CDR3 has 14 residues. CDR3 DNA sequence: TGTGCCAGCAGCTTGGACAGGAGTGGCGAAAAACTGTTTTTT. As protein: CASSLDRSGEKLFF.

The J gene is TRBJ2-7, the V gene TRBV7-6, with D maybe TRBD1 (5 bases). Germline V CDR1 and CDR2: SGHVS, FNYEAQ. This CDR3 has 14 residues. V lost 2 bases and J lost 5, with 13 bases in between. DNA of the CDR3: TGTGCCAGCAGCTTAACCCAGGGAAGTGACGAGCAGTACTTC. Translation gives CASSLTQGSDEQYF.

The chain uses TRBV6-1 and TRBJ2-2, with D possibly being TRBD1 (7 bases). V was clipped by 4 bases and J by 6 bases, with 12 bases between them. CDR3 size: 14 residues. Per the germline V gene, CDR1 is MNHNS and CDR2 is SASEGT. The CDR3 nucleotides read TGTGCCAGCAGTGCGCAGGGGGGATCCGGGGAGCTGTTTTTT. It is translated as CASSAQGGSGELFF.

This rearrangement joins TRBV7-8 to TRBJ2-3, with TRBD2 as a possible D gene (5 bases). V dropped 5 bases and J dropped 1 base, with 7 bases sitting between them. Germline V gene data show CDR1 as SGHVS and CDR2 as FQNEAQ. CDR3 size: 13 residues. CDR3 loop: CASSGGRTDTQYF. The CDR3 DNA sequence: TGTGCCAGCAGCGGCGGGCGCACAGATACGCAGTATTTT.

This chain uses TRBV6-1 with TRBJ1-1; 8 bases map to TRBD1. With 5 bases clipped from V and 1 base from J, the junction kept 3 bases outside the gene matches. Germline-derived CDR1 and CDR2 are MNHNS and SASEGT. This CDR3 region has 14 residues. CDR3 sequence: CASSMTGENTEAFF. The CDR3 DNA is TGTGCCAGCAGTATGACAGGGGAGAACACTGAAGCTTTCTTT.

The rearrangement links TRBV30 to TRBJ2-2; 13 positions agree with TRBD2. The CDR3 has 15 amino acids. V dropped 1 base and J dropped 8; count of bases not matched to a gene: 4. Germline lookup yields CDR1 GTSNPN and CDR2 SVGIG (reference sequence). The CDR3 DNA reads TGTGCCTGGAGTGGGACTAGCGGGAGTCTGGGGGAGCTGTTTTTT. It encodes CAWSGTSGSLGELFF.

In DNA, the CDR3 is TGTGCCAGCAGTTCTTTAGAGGGCGGCACCTACGAGCAGTACTTC. Translated: CASSSLEGGTYEQYF. The chain couples TRBV28 to TRBJ2-7, with D maybe TRBD2 (5 bases). The ends were cut back, 4 bases at V and 2 bases at J, with 15 bases in the middle. The CDR3 sequence is 15 residues long. Germline V gene sequence: CDR1 MDHEN, CDR2 SYDVKM.

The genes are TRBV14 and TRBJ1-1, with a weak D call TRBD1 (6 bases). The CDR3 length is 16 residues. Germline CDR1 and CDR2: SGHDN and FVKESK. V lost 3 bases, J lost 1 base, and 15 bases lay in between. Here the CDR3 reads CASSHIAGAGNTEAFF. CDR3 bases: TGTGCCAGCAGCCATATCGCAGGGGCTGGGAACACTGAAGCTTTCTTT.

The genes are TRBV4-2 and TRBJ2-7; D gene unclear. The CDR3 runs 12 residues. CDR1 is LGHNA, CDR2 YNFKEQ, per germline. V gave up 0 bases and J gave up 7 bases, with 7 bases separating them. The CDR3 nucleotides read TGTGCCAGCAGCCAAGATTTCGGGGAGCAGTACTTC. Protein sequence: CASSQDFGEQYF.

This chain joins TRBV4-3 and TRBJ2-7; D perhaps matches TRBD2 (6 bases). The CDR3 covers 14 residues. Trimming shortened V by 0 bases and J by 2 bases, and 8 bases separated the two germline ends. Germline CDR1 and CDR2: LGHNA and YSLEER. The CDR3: CASSQDSGPYEQYF. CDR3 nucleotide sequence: TGCGCCAGCAGCCAAGATAGCGGACCCTACGAGCAGTACTTC.

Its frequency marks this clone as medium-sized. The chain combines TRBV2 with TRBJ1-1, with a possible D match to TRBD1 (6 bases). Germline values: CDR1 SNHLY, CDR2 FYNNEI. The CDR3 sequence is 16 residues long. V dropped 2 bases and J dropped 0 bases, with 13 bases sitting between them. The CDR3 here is CASSESVQGVNTEAFF. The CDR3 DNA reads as TGTGCCAGCAGTGAATCCGTACAGGGCGTGAACACTGAAGCTTTCTTT.

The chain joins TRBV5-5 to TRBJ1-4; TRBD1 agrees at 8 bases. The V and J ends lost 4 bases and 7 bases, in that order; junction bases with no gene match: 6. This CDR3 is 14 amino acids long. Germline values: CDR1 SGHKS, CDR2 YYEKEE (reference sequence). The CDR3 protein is CASSADRGGEKLFF. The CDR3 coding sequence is TGTGCCAGCAGCGCAGACAGGGGTGGTGAAAAACTGTTTTTT.

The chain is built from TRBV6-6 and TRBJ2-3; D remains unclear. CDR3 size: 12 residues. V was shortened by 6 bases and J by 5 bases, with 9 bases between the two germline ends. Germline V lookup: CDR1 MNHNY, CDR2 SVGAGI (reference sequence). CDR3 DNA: TGTGCCAGCAGCCCATCCGGAGATACGCAGTATTTT. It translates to CASSPSGDTQYF.

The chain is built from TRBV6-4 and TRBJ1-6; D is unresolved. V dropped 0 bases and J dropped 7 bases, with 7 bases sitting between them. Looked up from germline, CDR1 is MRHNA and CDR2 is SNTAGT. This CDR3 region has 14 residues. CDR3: CASSDSSFNSPLHF. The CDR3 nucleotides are TGTGCCAGCAGTGACTCGAGCTTCAATTCACCCCTCCACTTT.

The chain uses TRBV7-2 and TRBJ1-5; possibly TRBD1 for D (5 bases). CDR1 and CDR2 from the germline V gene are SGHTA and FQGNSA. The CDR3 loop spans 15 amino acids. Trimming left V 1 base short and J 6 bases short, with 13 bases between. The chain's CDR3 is CASSLEDMRGQPQHF. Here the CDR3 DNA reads TGTGCCAGCAGCTTAGAGGACATGCGGGGTCAGCCCCAGCATTTT.

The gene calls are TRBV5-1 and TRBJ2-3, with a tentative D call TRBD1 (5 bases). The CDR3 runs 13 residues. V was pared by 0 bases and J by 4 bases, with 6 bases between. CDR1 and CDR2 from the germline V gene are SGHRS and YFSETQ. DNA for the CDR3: TGCGCCAGCAGCTTGGCCAGGGCAGATACGCAGTATTTT. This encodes CASSLARADTQYF. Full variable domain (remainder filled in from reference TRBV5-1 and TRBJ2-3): KAGVTQTPRYLIKTRGQQVTLSCSPISGHRSVSWYQQTPGQGLQFLFEYFSETQRNKGNFPGRFSGRQFSNSRSEMNVSTLELGDSALYLCASSLARADTQYFGPGTRLTVL.

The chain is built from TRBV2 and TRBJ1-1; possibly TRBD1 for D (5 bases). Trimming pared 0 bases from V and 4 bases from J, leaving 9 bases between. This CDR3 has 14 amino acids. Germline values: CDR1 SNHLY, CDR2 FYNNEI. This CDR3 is CASSEAGVSTEAFF. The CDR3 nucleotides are TGTGCCAGCAGTGAAGCAGGGGTGAGCACTGAAGCTTTCTTT.